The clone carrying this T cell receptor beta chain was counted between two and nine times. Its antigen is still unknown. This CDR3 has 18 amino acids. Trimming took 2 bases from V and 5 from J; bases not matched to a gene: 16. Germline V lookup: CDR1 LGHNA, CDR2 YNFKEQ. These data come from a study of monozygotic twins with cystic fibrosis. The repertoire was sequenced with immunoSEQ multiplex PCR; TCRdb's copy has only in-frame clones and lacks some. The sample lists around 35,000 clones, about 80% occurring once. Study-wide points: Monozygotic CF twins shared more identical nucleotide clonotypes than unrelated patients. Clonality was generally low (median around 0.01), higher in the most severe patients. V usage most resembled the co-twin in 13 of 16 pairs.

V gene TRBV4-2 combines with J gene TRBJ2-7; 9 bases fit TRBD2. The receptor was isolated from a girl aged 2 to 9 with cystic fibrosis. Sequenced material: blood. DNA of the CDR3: TGTGCCAGCAGCCAAAGGAGTACGGCCGGGACTAGCACGAACGAGCAGTACTTC. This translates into CASSQRSTAGTSTNEQYF.